The next 8 T cell receptor beta chains were all read from a single sample in a study of patients and donors after allogeneic stem cell transplantation. MiXCR, applied by TCRdb to the RT-PCR reads, yields one record per CDR3 protein. Among about a million distinct CDR3 sequences listed, over 15% were seen once. Source material: blood, either unsorted or a sorted T cell fraction (not recorded which). The receptors originated from a human donor who was either an allogeneic HSCT recipient or a stem cell or donor lymphocyte infusion donor (not recorded which). It is not recorded whose cells these are; they may come from a transplant donor.

The rearrangement links TRBV9 to TRBJ1-2; D is unresolved. The V end was cut by 4 bases, the J end by 10 bases, with 17 bases between. This CDR3 contains 13 residues. CDR1 and CDR2 from the germline V gene are SGDLS and YYNGEE. The CDR3 loop is CASSPSPGPIYTF. CDR3 coding DNA: TGTGCCAGCAGCCCTAGTCCAGGCCCTATCTACACCTTC.

This clonotype has only a few counts. The chain joins TRBV6-1 to TRBJ1-1; 7 bases are shared with TRBD1. Germline trimming cut 6 bases from V and 4 bases from J; bases unmatched to any gene: 8. The CDR3 consists of 14 residues. Germline V gene sequence: CDR1 MNHNS, CDR2 SASEGT. In DNA, the CDR3 is TGTGCCAGCAGCCGACAGGGTCAGGGCACTGAAGCTTTCTTT. This translates into CASSRQGQGTEAFF.

This clonotype was seen a handful of times. The chain employs TRBV11-2 and TRBJ2-3; maybe TRBD2 (7 bases). Trimming pared 5 bases from V and 0 bases from J, leaving 24 bases between. CDR1 and CDR2 (germline): SGHAT, FQNNGV. The CDR3 sequence is 19 residues long. The CDR3 protein is CASSPRGGGAARSTDTQYF. In nucleotides, the CDR3 is TGTGCCAGCAGCCCCCGAGGAGGGGGGGCGGCTCGTAGCACAGATACGCAGTATTTT. Full variable domain (outside the CDR3, taken from reference TRBV11-2 and TRBJ2-3): EAGVAQSPRYKIIEKRQSVAFWCNPISGHATLYWYQQILGQGPKLLIQFQNNGVVDDSQLPKDRFSAERLKGVDSTLKIQPAKLEDSAVYLCASSPRGGGAARSTDTQYFGPGTRLTVL.

This clonotype was counted only a few times. The chain uses TRBV4-2 and TRBJ2-4; the D gene is possibly TRBD1 (5 bases). Germline CDR1 reads LGHNA; CDR2 reads YNFKEQ. The CDR3 has 14 residues. The V and J ends lost 0 bases and 9 bases respectively, with 12 bases between them. The CDR3 here is CASSQEQGAGIQYF. In DNA form, the CDR3 reads TGTGCCAGCAGCCAAGAGCAAGGGGCTGGCATTCAGTACTTC.

The V and J genes are TRBV5-6 and TRBJ2-7; D is perhaps TRBD2 (5 bases). Between the trimmed V and J ends, which lost 0 bases and 3 bases, there was a span of 13 bases. The CDR3 totals 15 residues. In germline, CDR1 is SGHDT, CDR2 YYEEEE. This CDR3 reads CASSLALTGIYEQYF. CDR3 bases: TGTGCCAGCAGCTTGGCTTTGACGGGGATCTACGAGCAGTACTTC.

The gene calls are TRBV4-1 and TRBJ2-5, with D unclear. This CDR3 is 15 amino acids long. V was shortened by 0 bases and J by 4 bases, with 12 bases between the two germline ends. Germline CDR1 reads MGHRA; CDR2 reads YSYEKL. The CDR3 nucleotides read TGCGCCAGCAGCCAAGATCGGACCGGCCTAGAGACCCAGTACTTC. Translated, it gives CASSQDRTGLETQYF.

The gene calls are TRBV20-1 and TRBJ2-2; tentatively, D is TRBD1 (5 bases). Per the germline V gene, CDR1 is DFQATT and CDR2 is SNEGSKA (reference sequence). There are 15 residues in the CDR3. V lost 6 bases, J lost 4 bases, and 18 bases lay in between. As DNA, the CDR3 is TGCAGTGCCAGCGAAGGACCCAGGGTCACCGGGGAGCTGTTTTTT. It yields the protein CSASEGPRVTGELFF.

V and J are TRBV20-1 and TRBJ1-2; TRBD1 matches at 7 bases. This CDR3 is built from 13 residues. The germline CDR1 and CDR2 sequences are DFQATT and SNEGSKA (reference sequence). Trimming removed 7 bases from V and 8 bases from J; junction bases left unmatched: 13. The CDR3 sequence is CSVDTGARGGYTF. For the CDR3, the DNA is TGCAGTGTTGACACAGGGGCTCGGGGCGGCTACACCTTC.